The 10 T cell receptor beta chains reported below all come from one sample, sequenced in a study of blood T cell repertoires in COVID-19. This table comes from immunoSEQ multiplex PCR, and its TCRdb copy is limited to in-frame clones, with some not included. The data hold roughly 180,000 clones, with roughly 77% observed a single time. Sequenced: peripheral blood. These receptors came from a woman older than 75 with COVID-19, enrolled during active disease.

V and J are TRBV9 and TRBJ2-3, with D tentatively TRBD2 (6 bases). The CDR3 has 14 amino acids. V lost 5 bases to trimming and J lost 1 base, with 11 bases between them. CDR1 is SGDLS, CDR2 YYNGEE, per germline. CDR3 in amino acids: CASRHGGGTDTQYF. The CDR3 DNA reads TGTGCCAGCAGGCATGGAGGGGGCACAGATACGCAGTATTTT.

The chain recombines TRBV20-1 with TRBJ2-7; D unresolved. In germline, CDR1 is DFQATT, CDR2 SNEGSKA (reference sequence). V was cut by 3 bases and J by 1 base, with 13 bases left in between. CDR3 length: 14 residues. The CDR3 DNA follows: TGCAGTGCTAGTGCTACGGTCCCATCCTACGAGCAGTACTTC. This gives the protein CSASATVPSYEQYF.

This clone was seen more than once but under ten times. This chain uses TRBV15 with TRBJ2-3; TRBD2 aligns across 10 bases. The germline gives CDR1 LNHNV, CDR2 YYDKDF (reference sequence). V gave up 0 bases and J gave up 6 bases; unmatched junction bases: 6. The CDR3 has 16 residues. In nucleotides, the CDR3 is TGTGCCACCAGCAGAGATCTAGCGGGAGTTGGGGATACGCAGTATTTT. It specifies CATSRDLAGVGDTQYF.

This sequence joins TRBV24-1 and TRBJ1-1; D is possibly TRBD1 (6 bases). Trimming removed 3 bases from V and 4 bases from J, with 8 bases in between. The CDR3 length is 13 residues. The germline V gene has CDR1 KGHDR and CDR2 SFDVKD. The DNA for the CDR3 is TGTGCCACCAGTGATACAGGGTCCACTGAAGCTTTCTTT. Translating it yields CATSDTGSTEAFF.

The V gene is TRBV18, the J gene TRBJ1-1; D ambiguous. Germline loops: CDR1 KGHSH, CDR2 LQKENI. The CDR3 contains 13 residues. The V and J ends lost 0 bases and 7 bases respectively, with 9 bases between them. This chain's CDR3 is CASSPPNANEAFF. The CDR3 DNA sequence: TGTGCCAGCTCACCACCGAATGCGAATGAAGCTTTCTTT.

The rearrangement joins TRBV5-1 to TRBJ2-7; 7 bases match TRBD2. The length of the CDR3 is 17 residues. Losses at the gene ends were 1 base for V and 3 bases for J; bases not matched to a gene: 13. Germline loops: CDR1 SGHRS, CDR2 YFSETQ. CDR3 nucleotide sequence: TGCGCCAGCAGCTTGACTAGCGCGACCCCCGCTATCTACGAGCAGTACTTC. Translation: CASSLTSATPAIYEQYF.

This chain connects TRBV10-3 to TRBJ2-3, with a tentative D call TRBD2 (7 bases). V was trimmed by 10 bases and J by 4 bases, leaving 21 bases between them. The CDR3 extends over 15 amino acids. Germline assignment: CDR1 ENHRY and CDR2 SYGVKD. The chain's CDR3 is CATSGGGEGADTQYF. CDR3 in DNA: TGTGCCACCTCTGGAGGGGGGGAGGGGGCAGATACGCAGTATTTT.

Turning to this clone: At one of its ends the junction is not consistent with the germline gene, which may arise from a read error. J is TRBJ2-7 and V is TRBV12-3 or TRBV12-4; TRBD1 aligns across 7 bases. This CDR3 spans 13 amino acids. CDR3 loop: CASSIAYRGPLWF. The CDR3 DNA is TGTGCCAGCAGTATCGCGTACAGGGGTCCTCTGTGGTTC.

The chain couples TRBV7-8 to TRBJ2-1, with D possibly matching TRBD2 (5 bases). The germline V and J ends were trimmed by 7 bases and 10 bases, with 11 bases remaining between them. This CDR3 has 11 residues. Germline lookup yields CDR1 SGHVS and CDR2 FQNEAQ. CDR3 sequence: CASTPREEQFF. As DNA, the CDR3 is TGTGCCAGCACCCCCCGGGAAGAGCAGTTCTTC.

The chain employs TRBV6-5 and TRBJ1-1, with D tentatively TRBD1 (6 bases). V lost 5 bases and J lost 0, with 10 bases in between. This CDR3 is built from 14 residues. CDR1 and CDR2 (germline): MNHEY, SVGAGI. CDR3: CASSRGAVNTEAFF. The CDR3 DNA reads TGTGCCAGCAGTCGGGGGGCGGTGAACACTGAAGCTTTCTTT.